This T cell receptor beta chain appears in the sequencing data of a study of T-cell reconstitution after alpha-beta-depleted transplantation in children (dated by TCRdb to between 2015 and 2016). Regarding the research as a whole: The study quantitatively tracked T-cell immune reconstitution after TCRalphabeta/CD19-depleted allogeneic hematopoietic cell transplantation in children using TCR repertoire profiling. Here is what the overall study found, with its caveats: In some patients, the high TCRbeta diversity seen at day 60 was put down to recipient T cells and intrathymic progenitors that had survived conditioning. Over subsequent months, a decline in hyperexpanded clone frequencies was noted, and after one year, T-cell counts and TCRbeta diversity were mostly ascribed to newly produced T cells. The apparently early alphabetaT-cell count recovery about two months after transplant was reportedly dependent on only several hundred rapidly expanded clones derived from non-depleted graft cells.

In the paper's terms, the treatment or condition label means: allogeneic hematopoietic cell transplantation with graft depleted of TCRalphabeta T cells and CD19 B cells. Transplant recipients were children who received TCRalphabeta/CD19-depleted allogeneic hematopoietic cell grafts. Library preparation employed PCR. The sequencer was an Illumina HiSeq 2500. TCR library preparation used molecular barcoding, with unique molecular identifiers applied to normalize quantification of the TCRbeta repertoire. In TCRdb, the public reads were trimmed at Q25 with fastp and aligned with MiXCR, with productive beta chains retained. Under each unique CDR3 protein, matching rows form one entry showing the most common genes and DNA. Present in this sample are 700,000 to 850,000 distinct CDR3 sequences, approximately 15% of which were seen just once. Approximately 4.5% of the sample is taken by the ten largest. The germline V gene yields MGHRA for CDR1 and YSYEKL for CDR2. The CDR3 numbers 19 residues from cysteine through phenylalanine. The sequence is cut down to CDR3 DNA, 57 bases in frame from base 1. At the junction V is shortened by 4 bases and J by 0 bases, with 21 bases in between.

This clonotype was seen a handful of times. No cognate antigen has been identified for it. Base qualities are not provided; no much larger clone lies one nucleotide away. The TCR comes from a male patient younger than 18 who had a stem cell transplant for acute lymphoblastic leukemia, so the T cells may come from the graft donor. The sample here was PBMCs, mostly from graft donor cells, taken 360 days after TCRalphabeta/CD19-depleted stem cell transplant. Rearrangement joined TRBV4-1 to TRBJ2-2; the D gene cannot be resolved reliably. The DNA reads TGCGCCAGCAGCCCCGCGGCTTTCCGGGTCGCTGCGAACACCGGGGAGCTGTTTTTT. This encodes CASSPAAFRVAANTGELFF.